Following are 13 T cell receptor beta chains from one sample sequenced in a study of long-term antiretroviral therapy in people with HIV. The run of the v3.0 immunoSEQ assay was at survey level. This table comes from immunoSEQ multiplex PCR, and its TCRdb copy is limited to in-frame clones, with some not included. This table holds approximately 28,000 clones, 80% to 85% found once. The sample was unsorted PBMCs, taken 0.8 years before starting antiretroviral therapy. These receptors originate from a man between 18 and 35 years old with HIV.

This clone is a singleton in its sample. This rearrangement joins TRBV4-1 to TRBJ2-1; unclear D gene. The CDR3 sequence is 16 residues long. Germline V gene lookup returns CDR1 MGHRA and CDR2 YSYEKL. V dropped 4 bases and J dropped 0 bases, with 13 bases sitting between them. In DNA, the CDR3 is TGCGCCAGCAGCCGAGACGGCCAGAGCTCCTACAATGAGCAGTTCTTC. This encodes CASSRDGQSSYNEQFF.

CDR3 in amino acids: CASRTGGYYEQYF. In DNA form, the CDR3 reads TGTGCCAGCAGAACAGGGGGTTACTACGAGCAGTACTTC. The gene calls are TRBV27 and TRBJ2-7; 8 bases match TRBD1. The CDR3 consists of 13 residues. V dropped 6 bases and J dropped 3; count of bases not matched to a gene: 4. Germline V gene lookup returns CDR1 MNHEY and CDR2 SMNVEV (reference sequence).

V is TRBV27 and J is TRBJ1-4; no clear D gene. The CDR3 loop spans 15 amino acids. The germline V gene has CDR1 MNHEY and CDR2 SMNVEV (reference sequence). Trimming removed 3 bases from V and 0 bases from J, with 8 bases in between. The CDR3 DNA reads TGTGCCAGCAGTTTCTCCAGAGCAACTAATGAAAAACTGTTTTTT. It codes for CASSFSRATNEKLFF.

This chain connects TRBV6-1 to TRBJ1-5; TRBD1 might be the D (6 bases). With 1 base removed from V and 6 bases from J, the gap between germline ends came to 25 bases. The CDR3 has 19 amino acids. Germline CDR1 and CDR2: MNHNS and SASEGT. The CDR3 is CASSEVNREWVGPGQPQHF. Here the CDR3 DNA reads TGTGCCAGCAGTGAAGTGAACAGGGAGTGGGTTGGTCCGGGTCAGCCCCAGCATTTT.

The genes are TRBV27 and TRBJ2-3, with 13 bases that match TRBD2. The CDR3 is 19 amino acids. CDR1 and CDR2 from the germline V gene are MNHEY and SMNVEV (reference sequence). V was clipped by 3 bases and J by 1 base; unmatched bases: 10. The CDR3 here is CASSLVATSGGAGTDTQYF. The DNA of the CDR3 is TGTGCCAGCAGTTTGGTAGCTACTAGCGGGGGGGCCGGCACAGATACGCAGTATTTT.

This rearrangement joins TRBV11-2 to TRBJ2-6; D is ambiguous. Trimming took off 2 bases at V and 3 bases at J, with 11 bases between the two ends. The CDR3 runs 16 residues. From germline, CDR1 is SGHAT and CDR2 FQNNGV. The CDR3 DNA reads as TGTGCCAGCAGCTTACATCTAGTGAGTGGGGCCAACGTCCTGACTTTC. This codes for CASSLHLVSGANVLTF.

The V gene is TRBV1, the J gene TRBJ2-2; TRBD2, the table's D call, lacks a check against the DNA. TRBV1 is a recognized pseudogene. The CDR3 sequence is 16 residues long. The CDR3 DNA reads as TGCACCGGCCAACTTCGGGCGGGGGCGAACACCGGGGAGCTGTTTTTT. As protein: CTGQLRAGANTGELFF.

This clone was counted a few times. The chain is built from TRBV7-2 and TRBJ1-3; D may be TRBD1 (5 bases). CDR3 size: 16 residues. With 1 base removed from V and 1 base from J, the gap between germline ends came to 11 bases. Germline V gene sequence: CDR1 SGHTA, CDR2 FQGNSA. CDR3: CASSLGTGLSGNTIYF. The CDR3 coding sequence is TGTGCCAGCAGCTTAGGTACAGGACTATCTGGAAACACCATATATTTT.

The chain recombines TRBV5-6 with TRBJ2-3; D is possibly TRBD1 (6 bases). V lost 0 bases, J lost 0 bases, and 8 bases lay in between. Germline V gives CDR1 SGHDT, CDR2 YYEEEE. The CDR3 has 15 amino acids. This CDR3 is CASSLGDISTDTQYF. For the CDR3, the DNA is TGTGCCAGCAGCTTGGGGGACATAAGCACAGATACGCAGTATTTT.

The chain recombines TRBV30 with TRBJ1-2; TRBD1 agrees at 11 bases. V gave up 3 bases and J gave up 2 bases; unmatched junction bases: 5. The CDR3 contains 15 residues. CDR1 GTSNPN and CDR2 SVGIG come from the germline V gene (reference sequence). The DNA for the CDR3 is TGTGCCTGGAGGAGGGACAGGGGGACCAACTATGGCTACACCTTC. It yields the protein CAWRRDRGTNYGYTF. Full variable domain (remainder filled in from reference TRBV30 and TRBJ1-2): SQTIHQWPATLVQPVGSPLSLECTVEGTSNPNLYWYRQAAGRGLQLLFYSVGIGQISSEVPQNLSASRPQDRQFILSSKKLLLSDSGFYLCAWRRDRGTNYGYTFGSGTRLTVV.

J is TRBJ2-7 and V is TRBV5-6; D is unresolved. V was cut by 4 bases and J by 3 bases, with 5 bases left in between. This CDR3 has 11 residues. Germline V gives CDR1 SGHDT, CDR2 YYEEEE. CDR3 DNA: TGTGCCAGCAGCGGAAACTACGAGCAGTACTTC. Its protein product is CASSGNYEQYF. The full variable domain, in which reference TRBV5-6 and TRBJ2-7 provide the parts outside the CDR3, is DAGVTQSPTHLIKTRGQQVTLRCSPKSGHDTVSWYQQALGQGPQFIFQYYEEEERQRGNFPDRFSGHQFPNYSSELNVNALLLGDSALYLCASSGNYEQYFGPGTRLTVT.

The rearrangement uses TRBV10-1 and TRBJ1-3; D remains ambiguous. The ends were cut back, 8 bases at V and 0 bases at J, with 11 bases in the middle. This CDR3 comprises 14 residues. Germline lookup yields CDR1 WNHNN and CDR2 SYGVQD (reference sequence). CDR3 region: CASSGPSSGNTIYF. Written as DNA, the CDR3 is TGCGCCAGCTCGGGTCCAAGCTCTGGAAACACCATATATTTT.

This clone was picked up a small number of times. This chain joins TRBV19 and TRBJ2-5; D is undetermined. Germline V lookup: CDR1 LNHDA, CDR2 SQIVND (reference sequence). This CDR3 has 14 residues. Deletions cut 2 bases from V and 2 bases from J, with 9 bases between. The CDR3: CASSIMALQETQYF. The CDR3 DNA is TGTGCCAGTAGTATAATGGCTCTACAAGAGACCCAGTACTTC.